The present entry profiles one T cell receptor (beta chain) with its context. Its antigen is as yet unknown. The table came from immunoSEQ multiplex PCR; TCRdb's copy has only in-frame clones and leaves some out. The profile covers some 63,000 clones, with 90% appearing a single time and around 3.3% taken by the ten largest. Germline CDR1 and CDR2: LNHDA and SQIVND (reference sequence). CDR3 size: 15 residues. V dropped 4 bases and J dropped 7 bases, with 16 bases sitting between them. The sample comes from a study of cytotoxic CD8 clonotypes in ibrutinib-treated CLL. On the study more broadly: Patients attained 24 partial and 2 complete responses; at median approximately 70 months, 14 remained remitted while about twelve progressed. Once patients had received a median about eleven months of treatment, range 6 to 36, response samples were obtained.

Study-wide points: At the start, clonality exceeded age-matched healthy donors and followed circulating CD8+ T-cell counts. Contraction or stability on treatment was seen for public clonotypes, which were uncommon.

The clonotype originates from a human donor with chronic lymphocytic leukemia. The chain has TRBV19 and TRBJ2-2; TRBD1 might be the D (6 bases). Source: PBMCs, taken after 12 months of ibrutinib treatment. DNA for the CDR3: TGTGCCAGTAGTACACAGGCAGGGGCCGTCGGGGAGCTGTTTTTT. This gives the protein CASSTQAGAVGELFF.